This T cell receptor beta chain is from a study of blood T cell repertoires in COVID-19. Overall study: COVID-19 samples collected from the United States, Italy and Spain covered acute and convalescent phases.

In the original processing: Amplification with reference gene primers provided the estimates of nucleated cell counts. Sequenced by immunoSEQ multiplex PCR; TCRdb stores in-frame clones only, minus some. The DNA was the basis for D and trimming; V, J and clone size are from that table. The sample has tens of thousands of clones, around 80% seen once; the top ten hold roughly 13%. V lost 4 bases and J lost 2, with 12 bases in between. This CDR3 has 14 residues. Germline V gene data show CDR1 as MNHEY and CDR2 as SVGAGI. The V call is TRBV6-5, the J call TRBJ2-7, with D tentatively TRBD1 (5 bases). The material sequenced was peripheral blood. This TCR was sampled from a woman aged 80 or over with acute or convalescent COVID-19. The CDR3 spells CASSSRQPPYEQYF. The CDR3 DNA reads TGTGCCAGCAGTTCCCGACAGCCACCCTACGAGCAGTACTTC.